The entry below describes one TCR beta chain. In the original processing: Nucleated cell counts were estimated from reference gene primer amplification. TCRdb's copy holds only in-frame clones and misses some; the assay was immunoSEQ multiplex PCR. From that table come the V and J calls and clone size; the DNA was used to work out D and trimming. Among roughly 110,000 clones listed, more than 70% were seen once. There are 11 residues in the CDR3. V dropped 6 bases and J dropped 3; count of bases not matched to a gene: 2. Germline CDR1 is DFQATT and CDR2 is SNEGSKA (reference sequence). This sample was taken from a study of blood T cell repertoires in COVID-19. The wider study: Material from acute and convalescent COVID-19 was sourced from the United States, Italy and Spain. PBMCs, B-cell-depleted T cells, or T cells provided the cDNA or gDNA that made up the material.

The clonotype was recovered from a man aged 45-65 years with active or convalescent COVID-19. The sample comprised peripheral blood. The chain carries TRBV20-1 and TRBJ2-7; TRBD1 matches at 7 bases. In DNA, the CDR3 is TGCAGTGCGGGACAGATCTACGAGCAGTACTTC. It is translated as CSAGQIYEQYF.